Reported below is one T cell receptor beta chain. The target antigen is unknown. This CDR3 is 14 amino acids long. V lost 4 bases and J lost 4; bases outside the gene matches: 6. The V gene's germline CDR1 is MNHEY and CDR2 SVGAGI. This entry is derived from a study of T cells in localized non-small cell lung cancer. Findings of the study overall: Adjacent uninvolved lung had the highest clonality, suggesting focused antigen responses.

Only in-frame clones appear in the TCRdb table, and some are missing; sequencing was by immunoSEQ multiplex PCR. The sample has 40,000 or so clones, around 81% seen once. The receptor was isolated from a male donor older than 55 with stage II lung adenocarcinoma. The source material was peripheral blood mononuclear cells, sampled before any cancer treatment. V and J are TRBV6-5 and TRBJ2-5; 7 bases line up with TRBD1. CDR3 protein: CASSSRQGRETQYF. For the CDR3, the DNA is TGTGCCAGCAGTTCGCGACAGGGACGAGAGACCCAGTACTTC.